The 2 T cell receptor beta chains listed next were all sequenced from one sample in a study of blood T cell repertoires in COVID-19. The table came from immunoSEQ multiplex PCR; TCRdb's copy has only in-frame clones and leaves some out. This sample has about 45,000 clones; about 80% occur once, and the top ten carry 19%. Material: peripheral blood. The source of these receptors is a man aged 65-85 years with acute or convalescent COVID-19.

On this clone: Other DNA variants within this sample encode the same CDR3. The rearrangement links TRBV7-9 to TRBJ1-6; D is uncertain. Germline V gene lookup returns CDR1 SEHNR and CDR2 FQNEAQ (reference sequence). V was trimmed by 4 bases and J by 14 bases, leaving 12 bases between them. This CDR3 region has 12 residues. This chain's CDR3 is CASSSSLLTLHF. The CDR3 region has the DNA TGTGCCAGCAGCTCTAGTCTCTTAACCCTCCACTTT.

The CDR3 DNA follows: TGCAGCGTTGGTTTCGGTGCTGAAGCTTTCTTT. Protein sequence: CSVGFGAEAFF. The V call is TRBV29-1, the J call TRBJ1-1; D remains unclear. CDR3 length: 11 amino acids. V was clipped by 4 bases and J by 6 bases, with 9 bases between them. Germline assignment: CDR1 SQVTM and CDR2 ANQGSEA.